These 12 T cell receptor beta chains were sequenced from one sample in a study of fetal regulatory T cell absence and autoimmunity. Measured with immunoSEQ multiplex PCR; TCRdb has only the in-frame clones, and not every one. Found here are about 95,000 clones, around 72% of them singletons; the top ten hold roughly 2%. Sequenced: pancreas tissue. Every receptor here comes from a male donor with IPEX syndrome.

The rearrangement links TRBV7-6 to TRBJ2-5; tentative D call: TRBD2 (5 bases). CDR1 is SGHVS, CDR2 FNYEAQ, per germline. CDR3 length: 14 amino acids. V was clipped by 8 bases and J by 5 bases, with 18 bases between them. CDR3 nucleotide sequence: TGTGCCAGCGGGAGAGTGGGATTATGGGAGACCCAGTACTTC. Translating it yields CASGRVGLWETQYF.

V is TRBV25-1 and J is TRBJ2-1, with a weak D call TRBD2 (5 bases). CDR3 length: 17 amino acids. V shed 4 bases and J shed 0 bases, with 16 bases lying between them. In germline, CDR1 is MGHDK, CDR2 SYGVNS. This CDR3 reads CASSASRLPHSYNEQFF. The CDR3 region has the DNA TGTGCCAGCAGTGCCTCCAGACTACCACACTCCTACAATGAGCAGTTCTTC.

The chain couples TRBV5-5 to TRBJ2-7; the D gene is possibly TRBD1 (6 bases). Germline loops: CDR1 SGHKS, CDR2 YYEKEE (reference sequence). Between the trimmed V and J ends, which lost 4 bases and 6 bases, there was a span of 17 bases. This CDR3 region has 14 residues. CDR3 sequence (DNA): TGTGCCAGCAGCGAAACGACAGGCTGGATCGAGCAGTACTTC. The encoded protein is CASSETTGWIEQYF.

This rearrangement joins TRBV13 to TRBJ2-7; the D is unclear. Trimming pared 4 bases from V and 0 bases from J, leaving 7 bases between. The CDR3 contains 13 residues. Germline CDR1 reads PRHDT; CDR2 reads FYEKMQ (reference sequence). This chain's CDR3 is CASSSFSSYEQYF. DNA for the CDR3: TGTGCCAGCAGCTCTTTTAGCTCCTACGAGCAGTACTTC.

This clone was counted once. In DNA form, the CDR3 reads TGTGCCAGTATTACCGGGACTAGCGCCGACTACAATGAGCAGTTCTTC. This gives the protein CASITGTSADYNEQFF. The chain combines TRBV19 with TRBJ2-1, with TRBD2 matching over 10 bases. Germline CDR1 and CDR2: LNHDA and SQIVND (reference sequence). J lost 3 bases, V lost 7 bases, and 9 bases had no gene match. CDR3 length: 16 residues.

This chain connects TRBV4-3 to TRBJ2-1; 9 positions agree with TRBD2. Germline V gene data show CDR1 as LGHNA and CDR2 as YSLEER. V was clipped by 0 bases and J by 3 bases; unmatched bases: 9. The CDR3 is made up of 18 amino acids. The CDR3 loop is CASSQDLRAGGIYNEQFF. CDR3 DNA sequence: TGCGCCAGCAGCCAAGATCTGCGAGCGGGGGGAATCTACAATGAGCAGTTCTTC.

As to this clone: A junction end diverges from the germline sequence, so it may reflect a read error. The genes are TRBV7-7 and TRBJ2-2; D unclear. The CDR3 sequence is 13 residues long. CDR1 is SSHAT and CDR2 is FNYEAQ in the germline V gene (reference sequence). Here the CDR3 reads CASSLGPHGELFF. DNA of the CDR3: TGTGCTAGCAGCTTAGGACCACACGGGGAGCTGTTTTTT.

The CDR3 DNA reads as TGTGCCAGCAGTACCGATAGAGACGAGCAGTACTTC. Protein product: CASSTDRDEQYF. The chain couples TRBV13 to TRBJ2-7; no clear D. The germline CDR1 and CDR2 sequences are PRHDT and FYEKMQ (reference sequence). This CDR3 is built from 12 residues. Trimming took off 6 bases at V and 5 bases at J, with 11 bases between the two ends.

The CDR3 loop is CASSETRSGSEQYF. In DNA, the CDR3 is TGTGCCAGCAGCGAAACTAGGTCAGGGAGCGAGCAGTACTTC. The J gene is TRBJ2-7, the V gene TRBV5-4; D possibly matches TRBD1 or TRBD2 (5 bases each). This CDR3 contains 14 residues. V lost 4 bases, J lost 6 bases, and 17 bases lay in between. The V gene's germline CDR1 is SGHNT and CDR2 YYREEE (reference sequence).

Only a few counts were recorded for this clone. The chain recombines TRBV10-2 with TRBJ2-7; D gene uncertain. The V gene's germline CDR1 is WSHSY and CDR2 SAAADI. The CDR3 consists of 12 residues. Deletions cut 6 bases from V and 2 bases from J, with 8 bases between. CDR3 bases: TGCGCCAGCAGCCCCGACACCTACGAGCAGTACTTC. Encoded protein: CASSPDTYEQYF.

The V and J genes are TRBV5-6 and TRBJ2-1; weak D call: TRBD1 (6 bases). Germline V gene sequence: CDR1 SGHDT, CDR2 YYEEEE. V lost 4 bases, J lost 0 bases, and 8 bases lay in between. The CDR3 covers 14 residues. The CDR3 region is CASSPDSSYNEQFF. CDR3 DNA: TGTGCCAGCAGCCCGGACAGCTCCTACAATGAGCAGTTCTTC.

This sequence joins TRBV9 and TRBJ2-2; TRBD2 matches 10 bases. This CDR3 contains 18 residues. Germline assignment: CDR1 SGDLS and CDR2 YYNGEE. V gave up 0 bases and J gave up 4 bases; unmatched junction bases: 9. The CDR3 protein is CASSVASGSFGFTGELFF. The CDR3 DNA follows: TGTGCCAGCAGCGTAGCTAGCGGGAGTTTCGGTTTCACCGGGGAGCTGTTTTTT.